The 16 T cell receptor beta chains listed next were all sequenced from one sample in a study of T cell responses to AZD1222 COVID-19 vaccine. Data came from immunoSEQ multiplex PCR; TCRdb stores just in-frame clones and leaves some out. Of some 120,000 clones in the sample, over 75% are singletons; the top ten hold around 5.3%. The sequencing used peripheral blood, collected 28 days after the second AZD1222 dose. These receptors came from an adult who received the AZD1222 COVID-19 vaccine.

This sequence joins TRBV30 and TRBJ1-1; maybe TRBD1 (5 bases). Looked up from germline, CDR1 is GTSNPN and CDR2 is SVGIG (reference sequence). Trimming removed 4 bases from V and 1 base from J, with 16 bases in between. The CDR3 has 15 amino acids. The CDR3 sequence: CAWTYRGRPNTEAFF. The DNA of the CDR3 is TGTGCCTGGACCTATAGGGGCAGACCGAACACTGAAGCTTTCTTT.

The chain is built from TRBV7-8 and TRBJ2-1; the D gene is possibly TRBD2 (5 bases). Germline lookup yields CDR1 SGHVS and CDR2 FQNEAQ. The CDR3 sequence is 17 residues long. V lost 1 base and J 1 base, leaving 14 bases between the germline ends. The CDR3 DNA reads as TGTGCCAGCAGCTTAGTACGGACTGGACGGTCCTACAATGAGCAGTTCTTC. Its protein is CASSLVRTGRSYNEQFF.

The chain couples TRBV24-1 to TRBJ1-3, with 10 bases aligning to TRBD1. With V trimmed by 4 bases and J by 2 bases, 4 bases remained unmatched. Germline V gene lookup returns CDR1 KGHDR and CDR2 SFDVKD. The CDR3 is 16 residues long. CDR3 amino acids: CATSDSGQGTGNTIYF. The CDR3 bases are TGTGCCACCAGTGACTCGGGACAGGGGACTGGAAACACCATATATTTT.

V and J are TRBV30 and TRBJ2-5, with D perhaps matching TRBD1 (6 bases). The CDR3 loop spans 13 amino acids. Trimming stripped 0 bases from V and 4 bases from J, with 9 bases between. In germline, CDR1 is GTSNPN, CDR2 SVGIG (reference sequence). The CDR3 DNA reads TGTGCCTGGAGTGTGGTGGGGGCAGAGACCCAGTACTTC. It specifies CAWSVVGAETQYF. The full variable domain, with the rest looked up from reference TRBV30 and TRBJ2-5, is SQTIHQWPATLVQPVGSPLSLECTVEGTSNPNLYWYRQAAGRGLQLLFYSVGIGQISSEVPQNLSASRPQDRQFILSSKKLLLSDSGFYLCAWSVVGAETQYFGPGTRLLVL.

This rearrangement joins TRBV16 to TRBJ1-4, with 9 bases fitting TRBD1. This CDR3 spans 15 amino acids. V lost 4 bases and J lost 6; bases outside the gene matches: 6. CDR1 KGHSY and CDR2 FQNENV come from the germline V gene. The CDR3 nucleotides read TGTGCCAGCAGCCCACCGGGACAGGGAGATGAAAAACTGTTTTTT. Translation gives CASSPPGQGDEKLFF. Full variable domain (rest looked up from reference TRBV16 and TRBJ1-4): GEEVAQTPKHLVRGEGQKAKLYCAPIKGHSYVFWYQQVLKNEFKFLISFQNENVFDETGMPKERFSAKCLPNSPCSLEIQATKLEDSAVYFCASSPPGQGDEKLFFGSGTQLSVL.

This chain joins TRBV4-3 and TRBJ1-2; TRBD1 might be the D (5 bases). V shed 0 bases and J shed 4 bases, with 15 bases lying between them. CDR3 length: 16 amino acids. Looked up from germline, CDR1 is LGHNA and CDR2 is YSLEER. CDR3 protein: CASSQDRASRAYGYTF. The DNA for the CDR3 is TGCGCCAGCAGCCAAGACCGGGCCAGCAGGGCCTATGGCTACACCTTC.

The chain links TRBV28 to TRBJ1-6, with D maybe TRBD1 (6 bases). Germline V CDR1 and CDR2: MDHEN, SYDVKM. CDR3 size: 16 residues. V dropped 5 bases and J dropped 0 bases, with 11 bases sitting between them. CDR3: CASSTTGSSYNSPLHF. The CDR3 region has the DNA TGTGCCAGCAGTACCACAGGGAGCTCCTATAATTCACCCCTCCACTTT.

The chain uses TRBV10-1 and TRBJ1-5; no definite D call. Germline V gives CDR1 WNHNN, CDR2 SYGVQD (reference sequence). The CDR3 covers 16 residues. The V and J ends lost 0 bases and 1 base respectively, with 10 bases between them. For the CDR3, the DNA is TGCGCCAGCAGTGAGTCATTGGCGGACAGCAATCAGCCCCAGCATTTT. Amino acid sequence: CASSESLADSNQPQHF.

This chain's CDR3 is CASRRSSGANVLTF. CDR3 nucleotides: TGCGCCAGCAGGAGGAGCTCTGGGGCCAACGTCCTGACTTTC. This rearrangement joins TRBV5-1 to TRBJ2-6; D unclear. The CDR3 runs 14 residues. Germline V gene lookup returns CDR1 SGHRS and CDR2 YFSETQ. Deletions cut 5 bases from V and 0 bases from J, with 6 bases between.

J is TRBJ2-5 and V is TRBV20-1; 8 bases align to TRBD1. Per germline, CDR1 DFQATT and CDR2 SNEGSKA (reference sequence). The CDR3 contains 16 residues. Trimming took 3 bases from V and 2 from J; bases not matched to a gene: 11. CDR3 sequence reads: CSASSPGQAPQETQYF. The CDR3, as DNA: TGCAGTGCTAGTAGTCCGGGACAGGCCCCTCAAGAGACCCAGTACTTC.

V is TRBV5-1 and J is TRBJ2-3; D gene uncertain. The ends were cut back, 6 bases at V and 6 bases at J, with 23 bases in the middle. CDR1 is SGHRS, CDR2 YFSETQ, per germline. The CDR3 is 16 amino acids. DNA for the CDR3: TGCGCCAGCACCGATCTGGAACCTCCCGACTGGGATACGCAGTATTTT. Its translation: CASTDLEPPDWDTQYF.

The chain's CDR3 is CASSFQFTPLHF. In DNA, the CDR3 is TGTGCCAGCAGTTTTCAGTTTACACCCCTCCACTTT. This chain uses TRBV28 with TRBJ1-6; D gene unclear. CDR3 length: 12 residues. Germline V CDR1 and CDR2: MDHEN, SYDVKM. Trimming shortened V by 3 bases and J by 11 bases, and 8 bases separated the two germline ends.

The chain joins TRBV28 to TRBJ2-7; the match to TRBD2 covers 9 bases. After removal of 3 bases from V and 5 bases from J, the junction contained 17 bases not matched to a gene. CDR3 length equals 18 residues. Germline loops: CDR1 MDHEN, CDR2 SYDVKM. CDR3 region: CASSFRVAGVGGPDEQYF. CDR3 in DNA: TGTGCCAGCAGTTTCCGAGTAGCGGGAGTAGGGGGACCTGACGAGCAGTACTTC.

The V gene is TRBV6-5, the J gene TRBJ1-3; no reliable D call. The V gene's germline CDR1 is MNHEY and CDR2 SVGAGI. The CDR3 extends over 15 amino acids. V was clipped by 6 bases and J by 4 bases, with 16 bases between them. As DNA, the CDR3 is TGTGCCAGCAGCCTCACATCTGGTATAGGAAACACCATATATTTT. Its protein is CASSLTSGIGNTIYF.

The chain uses TRBV5-1 and TRBJ2-5; unclear D gene. V was clipped by 3 bases and J by 2 bases, with 8 bases between them. The CDR3 is 13 residues long. The germline gives CDR1 SGHRS, CDR2 YFSETQ. The CDR3 region is CASSSNRQETQYF. DNA of the CDR3: TGCGCCAGCAGCTCTAACAGACAAGAGACCCAGTACTTC. The whole variable domain, remainder taken from reference TRBV5-1 and TRBJ2-5, is KAGVTQTPRYLIKTRGQQVTLSCSPISGHRSVSWYQQTPGQGLQFLFEYFSETQRNKGNFPGRFSGRQFSNSRSEMNVSTLELGDSALYLCASSSNRQETQYFGPGTRLLVL.

The chain couples TRBV7-3 to TRBJ2-3, with TRBD2 identical over 10 bases. This CDR3 region has 15 residues. Germline trimming cut 3 bases from V and 2 bases from J; bases unmatched to any gene: 2. Looked up from germline, CDR1 is SGHTA and CDR2 is FQGTGA. CDR3 region: CASSFSGGPTDTQYF. The CDR3 DNA reads as TGTGCCAGCAGCTTTAGCGGGGGGCCCACAGATACGCAGTATTTT.